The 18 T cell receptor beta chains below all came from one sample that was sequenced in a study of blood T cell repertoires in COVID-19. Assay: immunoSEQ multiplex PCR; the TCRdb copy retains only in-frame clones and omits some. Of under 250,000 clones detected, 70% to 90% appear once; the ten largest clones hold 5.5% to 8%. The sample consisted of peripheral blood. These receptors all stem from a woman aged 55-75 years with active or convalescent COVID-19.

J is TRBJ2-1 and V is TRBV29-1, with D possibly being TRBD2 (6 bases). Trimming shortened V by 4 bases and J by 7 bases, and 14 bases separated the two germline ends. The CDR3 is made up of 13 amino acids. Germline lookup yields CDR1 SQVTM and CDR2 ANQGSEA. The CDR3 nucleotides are TGCAGCGTTGTTAGCGGCCCTGCAAATGAGCAGTTCTTC. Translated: CSVVSGPANEQFF.

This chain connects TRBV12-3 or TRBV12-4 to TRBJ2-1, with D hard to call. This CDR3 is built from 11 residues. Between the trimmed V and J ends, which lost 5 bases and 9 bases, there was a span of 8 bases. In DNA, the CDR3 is TGTGCCAGCAGTCTGAGCATTGAGCAGTTCTTC. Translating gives CASSLSIEQFF.

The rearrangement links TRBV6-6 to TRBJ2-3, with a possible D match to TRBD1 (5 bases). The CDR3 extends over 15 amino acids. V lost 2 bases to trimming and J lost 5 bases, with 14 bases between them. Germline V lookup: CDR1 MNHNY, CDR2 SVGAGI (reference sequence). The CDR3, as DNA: TGTGCCAGCAGTTACCCCAGTGGGGCAAGAGATACGCAGTATTTT. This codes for CASSYPSGARDTQYF.

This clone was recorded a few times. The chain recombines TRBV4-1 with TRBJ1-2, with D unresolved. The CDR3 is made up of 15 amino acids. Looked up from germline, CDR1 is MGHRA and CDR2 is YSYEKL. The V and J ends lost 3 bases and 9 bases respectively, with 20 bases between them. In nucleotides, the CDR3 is TGCGCCAGCAGCCACCGGACGGGTTCCTCGGGAAGCTACACCTTC. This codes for CASSHRTGSSGSYTF.

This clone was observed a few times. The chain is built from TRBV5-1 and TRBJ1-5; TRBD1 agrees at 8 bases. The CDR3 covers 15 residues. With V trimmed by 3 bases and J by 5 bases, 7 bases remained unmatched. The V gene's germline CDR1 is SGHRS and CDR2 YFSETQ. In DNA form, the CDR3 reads TGCGCCAGCAGCTCAGAAGGACAGGGACATCAGCCCCAGCATTTT. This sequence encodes CASSSEGQGHQPQHF. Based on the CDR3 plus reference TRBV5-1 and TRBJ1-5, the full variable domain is KAGVTQTPRYLIKTRGQQVTLSCSPISGHRSVSWYQQTPGQGLQFLFEYFSETQRNKGNFPGRFSGRQFSNSRSEMNVSTLELGDSALYLCASSSEGQGHQPQHFGDGTRLSIL.

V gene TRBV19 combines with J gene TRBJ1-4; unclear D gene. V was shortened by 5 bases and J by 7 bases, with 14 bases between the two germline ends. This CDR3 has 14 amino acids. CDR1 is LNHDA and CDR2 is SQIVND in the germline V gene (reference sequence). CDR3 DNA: TGTGCCAGTAGTGAGACGGGGAGGAGTGAAAAACTGTTTTTT. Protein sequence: CASSETGRSEKLFF.

CDR3 nucleotides: TGTGCCAGCCGGGACTTCCAAGCTCCCTACGAGCAGTACTTC. This codes for CASRDFQAPYEQYF. This chain joins TRBV6-5 and TRBJ2-7; weak D call: TRBD2 (6 bases). The CDR3 is 14 amino acids. V was cut by 8 bases and J by 2 bases, with 16 bases left in between. CDR1 is MNHEY and CDR2 is SVGAGI in the germline V gene.

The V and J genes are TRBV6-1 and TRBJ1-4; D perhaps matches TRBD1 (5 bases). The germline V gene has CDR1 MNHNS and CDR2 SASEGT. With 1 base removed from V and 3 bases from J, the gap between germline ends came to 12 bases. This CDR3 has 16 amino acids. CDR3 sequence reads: CASSEGGRVPNEKLFF. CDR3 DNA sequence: TGTGCCAGCAGTGAAGGCGGCAGGGTGCCTAATGAAAAACTGTTTTTT.

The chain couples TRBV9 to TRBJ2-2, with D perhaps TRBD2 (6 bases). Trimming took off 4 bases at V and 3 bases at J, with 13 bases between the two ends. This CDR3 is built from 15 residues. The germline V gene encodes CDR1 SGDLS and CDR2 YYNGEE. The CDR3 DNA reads TGTGCCAGCAGCACAAGCGGGCTCGACACCGGGGAGCTGTTTTTT. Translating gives CASSTSGLDTGELFF.

DNA of the CDR3: TGTGCCAGCAGCCCCCGACTAGCGGAGTACAATGAGCAGTTCTTC. Protein: CASSPRLAEYNEQFF. The J gene is TRBJ2-1, the V gene TRBV9, with 9 bases identical to TRBD2. The CDR3 consists of 15 residues. V lost 4 bases and J lost 4; bases outside the gene matches: 6. CDR1 is SGDLS, CDR2 YYNGEE, per germline.

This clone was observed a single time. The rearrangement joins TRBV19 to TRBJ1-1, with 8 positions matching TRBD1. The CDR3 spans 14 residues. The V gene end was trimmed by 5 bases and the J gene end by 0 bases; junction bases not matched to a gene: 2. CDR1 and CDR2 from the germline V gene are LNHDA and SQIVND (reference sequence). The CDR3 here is CASSWTGLNTEAFF. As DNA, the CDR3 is TGTGCCAGTAGTTGGACAGGGTTGAACACTGAAGCTTTCTTT.

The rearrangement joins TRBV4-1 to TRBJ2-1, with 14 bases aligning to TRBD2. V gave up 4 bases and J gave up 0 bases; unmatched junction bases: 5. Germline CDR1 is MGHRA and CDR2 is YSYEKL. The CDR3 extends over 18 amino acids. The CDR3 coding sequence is TGCGCCAGCAGCCCGGGACTAGCGGGGGCCAGCTCCTACAATGAGCAGTTCTTC. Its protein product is CASSPGLAGASSYNEQFF.

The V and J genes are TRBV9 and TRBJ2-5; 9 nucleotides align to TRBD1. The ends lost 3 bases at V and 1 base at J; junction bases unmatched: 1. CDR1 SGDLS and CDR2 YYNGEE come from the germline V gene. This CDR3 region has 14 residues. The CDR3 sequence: CASSEQGAQETQYF. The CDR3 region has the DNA TGTGCCAGCAGCGAACAGGGGGCCCAAGAGACCCAGTACTTC.

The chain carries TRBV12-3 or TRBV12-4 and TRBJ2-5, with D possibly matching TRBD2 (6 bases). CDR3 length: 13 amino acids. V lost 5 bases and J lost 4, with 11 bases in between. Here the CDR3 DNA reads TGTGCCAGCAGTATGGAGGGAGGAGAGACCCAGTACTTC. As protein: CASSMEGGETQYF.

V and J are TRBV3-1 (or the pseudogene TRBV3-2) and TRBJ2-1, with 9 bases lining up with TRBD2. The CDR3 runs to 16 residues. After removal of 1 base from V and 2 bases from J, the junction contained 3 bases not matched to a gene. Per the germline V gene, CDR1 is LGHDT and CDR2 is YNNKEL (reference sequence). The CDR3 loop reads CASSQGLADTYNEQFF. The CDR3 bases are TGTGCCAGCAGCCAAGGACTAGCGGACACCTACAATGAGCAGTTCTTC.

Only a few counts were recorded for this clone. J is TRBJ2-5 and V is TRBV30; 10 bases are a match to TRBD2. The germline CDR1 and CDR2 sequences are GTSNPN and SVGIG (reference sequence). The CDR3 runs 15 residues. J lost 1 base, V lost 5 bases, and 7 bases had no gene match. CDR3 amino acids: CAWSSGSGRQETQYF. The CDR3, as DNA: TGTGCCTGGTCTAGCGGGAGTGGGCGCCAAGAGACCCAGTACTTC. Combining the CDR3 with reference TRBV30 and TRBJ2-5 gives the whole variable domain SQTIHQWPATLVQPVGSPLSLECTVEGTSNPNLYWYRQAAGRGLQLLFYSVGIGQISSEVPQNLSASRPQDRQFILSSKKLLLSDSGFYLCAWSSGSGRQETQYFGPGTRLLVL.

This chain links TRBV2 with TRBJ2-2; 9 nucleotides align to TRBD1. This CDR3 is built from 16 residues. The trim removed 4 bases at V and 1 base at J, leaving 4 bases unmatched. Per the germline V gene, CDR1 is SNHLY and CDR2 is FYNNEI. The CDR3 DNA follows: TGTGCCAGCAGTGCACAGGGGGCGCAGAACACCGGGGAGCTGTTTTTT. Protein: CASSAQGAQNTGELFF.

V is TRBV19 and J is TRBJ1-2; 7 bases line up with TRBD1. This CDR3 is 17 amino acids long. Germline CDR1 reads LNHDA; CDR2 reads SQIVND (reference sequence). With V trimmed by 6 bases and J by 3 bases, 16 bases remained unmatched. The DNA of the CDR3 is TGTGCCAGTAGGAACCCGGGACAGCCTGGGCGTCACTATGGCTACACCTTC. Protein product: CASRNPGQPGRHYGYTF. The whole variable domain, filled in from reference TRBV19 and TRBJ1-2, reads DGGITQSPKYLFRKEGQNVTLSCEQNLNHDAMYWYRQDPGQGLRLIYYSQIVNDFQKGDIAEGYSVSREKKESFPLTVTSAQKNPTAFYLCASRNPGQPGRHYGYTFGSGTRLTVV.